Shown below are 17 T cell receptor beta chains from a single sample sequenced in a study of cytomegalovirus exposure and HLA in healthy donors. With 60 Vbeta and 13 Jbeta primers, the PCR was carried out. Clones were sequenced by immunoSEQ multiplex PCR, and TCRdb holds only the in-frame ones, with some missing. The table records about 110,000 clones, about four fifths of them present only once. Sequenced sample: PBMCs. The source of these receptors is a man in his forties in good health and CMV-seronegative.

The genes are TRBV19 and TRBJ1-1; D gene unclear. V gave up 8 bases and J gave up 5 bases, with 9 bases separating them. This CDR3 has 11 amino acids. Germline V gene data show CDR1 as LNHDA and CDR2 as SQIVND (reference sequence). CDR3 in DNA: TGTGCCAGTTGGAGGCGAACTGAAGCTTTCTTT. Its protein product is CASWRRTEAFF.

The CDR3 DNA sequence: TGTGCCATCAGTGGCAGAATTAATGAAAAACTGTTTTTT. Its protein product is CAISGRINEKLFF. This chain links TRBV10-3 with TRBJ1-4; the D is unclear. The V end lost 4 bases, the J end lost 4 bases, and 7 bases lay between the germline ends. CDR3 length: 13 amino acids. CDR1 is ENHRY, CDR2 SYGVKD, per germline.

The rearrangement joins TRBV7-2 to TRBJ2-1, with D unresolved. This CDR3 is built from 12 residues. Germline V gives CDR1 SGHTA, CDR2 FQGNSA. Trimming removed 2 bases from V and 6 bases from J, with 5 bases in between. In DNA form, the CDR3 reads TGTGCCAGCAGCTTAATTAGCAATGAGCAGTTCTTC. Translated, it gives CASSLISNEQFF. The full variable domain, rest sourced from reference TRBV7-2 and TRBJ2-1, is GAGVSQSPSNKVTEKGKDVELRCDPISGHTALYWYRQSLGQGLEFLIYFQGNSAPDKSGLPSDRFSAERTGGSVSTLTIQRTQQEDSAVYLCASSLISNEQFFGPGTRLTVL.

This chain joins TRBV7-8 and TRBJ1-6; maybe TRBD1 (6 bases). Trimming removed 5 bases from V and 9 bases from J, with 17 bases in between. Looked up from germline, CDR1 is SGHVS and CDR2 is FQNEAQ. The length of the CDR3 is 15 residues. The CDR3 is CASSPGGRGISPLHF. DNA for the CDR3: TGTGCCAGCAGCCCGGGGGGCAGAGGTATTTCACCCCTCCACTTT.

The chain employs TRBV5-4 and TRBJ2-3, with TRBD2 matching over 10 bases. The germline V gene encodes CDR1 SGHNT and CDR2 YYREEE (reference sequence). With 4 bases clipped from V and 6 bases from J, the junction kept 14 bases outside the gene matches. The CDR3 length is 17 residues. The CDR3 sequence: CASSPVRSGRAGDTQYF. In nucleotides, the CDR3 is TGTGCCAGCAGCCCCGTGCGGAGCGGGAGGGCCGGGGATACGCAGTATTTT.

By frequency in the sample, this clone is medium-sized. The V and J genes are TRBV10-3 and TRBJ2-7, with D maybe TRBD1 (6 bases). Germline CDR1 is ENHRY and CDR2 is SYGVKD. The V end was cut by 3 bases, the J end by 2 bases, with 14 bases between. The CDR3 is 15 residues long. CDR3 nucleotide sequence: TGTGCCATCAGTGAACCGGGACATATCACCTACGAGCAGTACTTC. Its protein is CAISEPGHITYEQYF.

This clone was seen only a few times. The J gene is TRBJ2-5, the V gene TRBV27, with 10 bases fitting TRBD1. Germline V gene sequence: CDR1 MNHEY, CDR2 SMNVEV (reference sequence). This CDR3 is built from 17 residues. J was trimmed by 4 bases and V by 5 bases; bases with no gene match: 13. The CDR3 bases are TGTGCCAGCAGTCCCTATCCCCGGACAGGGGGAAGAGAGACCCAGTACTTC. This codes for CASSPYPRTGGRETQYF.

Written as DNA, the CDR3 is TGTGCCAGCAGTTGGTCCCGGGCCTACCCGGGGGGCGAGCAGTACTTC. Amino acid sequence: CASSWSRAYPGGEQYF. The chain uses TRBV27 and TRBJ2-7, with TRBD2 matching 7 bases. CDR1 is MNHEY and CDR2 is SMNVEV in the germline V gene (reference sequence). V trimming: 4 bases; J trimming: 6 bases; junction bases outside the gene matches: 15. There are 16 residues in the CDR3.

This CDR3 is CASSLALQETQYF. The CDR3 nucleotides are TGCGCCAGCAGCTTGGCCTTACAAGAGACCCAGTACTTC. The chain joins TRBV5-1 to TRBJ2-5; D uncertain. V dropped 0 bases and J dropped 2 bases, with 5 bases sitting between them. The length of the CDR3 is 13 residues. CDR1 SGHRS and CDR2 YFSETQ come from the germline V gene.

The V and J genes are TRBV6-5 and TRBJ1-6, with D tentatively TRBD1 (6 bases). The germline V gene has CDR1 MNHEY and CDR2 SVGAGI. The CDR3 spans 14 residues. Trimming took off 6 bases at V and 10 bases at J, with 16 bases between the two ends. The DNA of the CDR3 is TGTGCCAGCAGGTCACGGACAGCCCCGTCACCCCTCCACTTT. Its translation: CASRSRTAPSPLHF.

The chain is built from TRBV7-2 and TRBJ1-2; tentatively, D is TRBD1 (6 bases). The V gene's germline CDR1 is SGHTA and CDR2 FQGNSA. Trimming stripped 3 bases from V and 5 bases from J, with 10 bases between. This CDR3 is built from 13 residues. CDR3 DNA sequence: TGTGCCAGCAGCTTCCCCGGACAGTATGGCTACACCTTC. It encodes CASSFPGQYGYTF.

V gene TRBV28 combines with J gene TRBJ1-2; 9 bases fit TRBD1. The CDR3 covers 15 residues. J was trimmed by 3 bases and V by 6 bases; bases with no gene match: 8. The germline gives CDR1 MDHEN, CDR2 SYDVKM. This CDR3 is CASSLARDRDYGYTF. As DNA, the CDR3 is TGTGCCAGCAGCTTAGCCCGGGACAGGGACTATGGCTACACCTTC.

The rearrangement joins TRBV12-5 to TRBJ1-4; D ambiguous. CDR1 LGHNT and CDR2 FRNRAP come from the germline V gene. V shed 7 bases and J shed 8 bases, with 14 bases lying between them. This CDR3 spans 13 amino acids. The CDR3 coding sequence is TGTGCTAGTGTGGAGGACTTAGGGGAAAAACTGTTTTTT. Translating it yields CASVEDLGEKLFF.

The gene calls are TRBV14 and TRBJ1-6; 7 bases fit TRBD1. The junction had 4 bases not matched to a gene; V was cut back by 4 bases and J by 7 bases. The V gene's germline CDR1 is SGHDN and CDR2 FVKESK. This CDR3 comprises 14 residues. The DNA of the CDR3 is TGTGCCAGCAGCCTCGGCAGGGGGAATTCACCCCTCCACTTT. Residues: CASSLGRGNSPLHF.

The chain recombines TRBV19 with TRBJ2-7, with 9 bases that match TRBD1. The CDR3 loop spans 15 amino acids. Germline V gives CDR1 LNHDA, CDR2 SQIVND (reference sequence). V shed 3 bases, J shed 1 base, and the junction held 4 bases outside the gene matches. CDR3 in DNA: TGTGCCAGTAGTATGGGGACAGGGAATTCCTACGAGCAGTACTTC. Translating gives CASSMGTGNSYEQYF.

The chain couples TRBV7-9 to TRBJ1-4; no clear D. This CDR3 is built from 13 residues. The V end was cut by 1 base, the J end by 4 bases, with 4 bases between. CDR1 is SEHNR, CDR2 FQNEAQ, per germline (reference sequence). CDR3 sequence (DNA): TGTGCCAGCAGCTTAGGAGATAATGAAAAACTGTTTTTT. This gives the protein CASSLGDNEKLFF.

The rearrangement joins TRBV29-1 to TRBJ1-5; D is perhaps TRBD1 (6 bases). Germline CDR1 SQVTM, CDR2 ANQGSEA. V was shortened by 4 bases and J by 4 bases, with 14 bases between the two germline ends. The CDR3 is made up of 14 amino acids. The CDR3 loop is CSVAQGGVNQPQHF. The CDR3 nucleotides are TGCAGCGTTGCCCAAGGGGGGGTTAATCAGCCCCAGCATTTT.